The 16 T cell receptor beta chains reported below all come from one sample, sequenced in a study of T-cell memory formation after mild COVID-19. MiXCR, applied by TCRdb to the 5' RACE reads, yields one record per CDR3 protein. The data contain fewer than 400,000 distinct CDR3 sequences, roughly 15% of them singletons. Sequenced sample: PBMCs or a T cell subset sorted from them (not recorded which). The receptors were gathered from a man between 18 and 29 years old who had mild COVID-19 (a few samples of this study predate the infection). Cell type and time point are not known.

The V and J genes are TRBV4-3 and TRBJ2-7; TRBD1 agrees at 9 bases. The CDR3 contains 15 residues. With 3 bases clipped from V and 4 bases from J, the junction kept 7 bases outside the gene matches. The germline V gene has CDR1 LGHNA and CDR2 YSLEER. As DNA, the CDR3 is TGCGCCAGCAGCCATGCCCCGGGACAGGGTTACGAGCAGTACTTC. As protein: CASSHAPGQGYEQYF.

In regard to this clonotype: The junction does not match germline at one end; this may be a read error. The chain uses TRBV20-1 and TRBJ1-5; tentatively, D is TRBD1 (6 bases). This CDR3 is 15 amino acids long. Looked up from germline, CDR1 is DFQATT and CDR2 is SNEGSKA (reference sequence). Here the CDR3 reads CSARAGVSLNHPQHF. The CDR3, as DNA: TGCAGTGCTAGGGCAGGGGTCTCGTTGAATCACCCCCAGCATTTT.

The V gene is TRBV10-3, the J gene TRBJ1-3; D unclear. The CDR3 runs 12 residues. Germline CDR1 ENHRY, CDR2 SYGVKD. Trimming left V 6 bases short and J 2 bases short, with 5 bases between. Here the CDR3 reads CAIRQTGNTIYF. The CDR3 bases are TGTGCCATCAGACAGACTGGAAACACCATATATTTT.

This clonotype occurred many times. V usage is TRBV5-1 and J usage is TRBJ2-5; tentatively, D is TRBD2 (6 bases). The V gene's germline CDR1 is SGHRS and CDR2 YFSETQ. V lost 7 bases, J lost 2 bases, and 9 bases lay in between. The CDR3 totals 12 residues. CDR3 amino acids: CASGGKQETQYF. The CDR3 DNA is TGCGCCAGCGGCGGGAAACAAGAGACCCAGTACTTC.

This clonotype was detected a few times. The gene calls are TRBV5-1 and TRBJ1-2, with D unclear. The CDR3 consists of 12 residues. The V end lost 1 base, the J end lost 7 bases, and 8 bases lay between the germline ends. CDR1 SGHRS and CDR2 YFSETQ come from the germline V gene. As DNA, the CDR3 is TGCGCCAGCAGCTTGCCAGGCCCTGGCTACACCTTC. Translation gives CASSLPGPGYTF. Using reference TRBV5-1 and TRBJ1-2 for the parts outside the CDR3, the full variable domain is KAGVTQTPRYLIKTRGQQVTLSCSPISGHRSVSWYQQTPGQGLQFLFEYFSETQRNKGNFPGRFSGRQFSNSRSEMNVSTLELGDSALYLCASSLPGPGYTFGSGTRLTVV.

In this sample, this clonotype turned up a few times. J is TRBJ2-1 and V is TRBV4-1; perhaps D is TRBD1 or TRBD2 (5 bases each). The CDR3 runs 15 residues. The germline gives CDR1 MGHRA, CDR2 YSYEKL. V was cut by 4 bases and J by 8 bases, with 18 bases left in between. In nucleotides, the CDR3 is TGCGCCAGCAGCCGGAAGCGGACCTTGGGGGATGAGCAGTTCTTC. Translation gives CASSRKRTLGDEQFF.

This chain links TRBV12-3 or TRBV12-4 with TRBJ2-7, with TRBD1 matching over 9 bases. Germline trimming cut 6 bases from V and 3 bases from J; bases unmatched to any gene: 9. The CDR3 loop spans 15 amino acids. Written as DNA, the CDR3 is TGTGCCAGCAGCATACTGGGACAGGGCTTCTACGAGCAGTACTTC. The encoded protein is CASSILGQGFYEQYF.

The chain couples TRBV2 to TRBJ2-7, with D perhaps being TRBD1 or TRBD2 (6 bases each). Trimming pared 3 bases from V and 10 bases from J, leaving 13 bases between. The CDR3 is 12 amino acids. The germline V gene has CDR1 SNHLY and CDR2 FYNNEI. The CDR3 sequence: CASSDHREVQYF. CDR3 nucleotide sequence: TGTGCCAGCAGTGACCACAGGGAGGTCCAGTACTTC.

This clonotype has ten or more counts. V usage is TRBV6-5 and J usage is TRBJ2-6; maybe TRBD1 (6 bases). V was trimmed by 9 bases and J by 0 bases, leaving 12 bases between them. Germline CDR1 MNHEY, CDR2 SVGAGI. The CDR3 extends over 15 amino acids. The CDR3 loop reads CASGTYSSGANVLTF. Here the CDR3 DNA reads TGTGCCAGTGGGACATATAGCTCTGGGGCCAACGTCCTGACTTTC.

The CDR3 nucleotides are TGTGCCACCACGTCTGGCAGGTTCAGCTCCTACAATGAGCAGTTCTTC. This gives the protein CATTSGRFSSYNEQFF. V usage is TRBV24-1 and J usage is TRBJ2-1; D is unresolved. CDR3 length equals 16 residues. The V gene lost 8 bases and the J gene lost 0 bases, with 16 bases spanning the gap. Looked up from germline, CDR1 is KGHDR and CDR2 is SFDVKD.

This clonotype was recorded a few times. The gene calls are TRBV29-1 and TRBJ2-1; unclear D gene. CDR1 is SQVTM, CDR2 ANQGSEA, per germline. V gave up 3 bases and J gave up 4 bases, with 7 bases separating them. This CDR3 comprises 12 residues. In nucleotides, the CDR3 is TGCAGCGTTGACCGCGCTTACAATGAGCAGTTCTTC. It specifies CSVDRAYNEQFF.

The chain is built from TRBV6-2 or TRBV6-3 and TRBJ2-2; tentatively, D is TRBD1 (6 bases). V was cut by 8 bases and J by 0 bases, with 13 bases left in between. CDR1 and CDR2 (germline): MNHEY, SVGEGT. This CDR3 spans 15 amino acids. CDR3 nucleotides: TGTGCCAGCCATTCCGGGACAACGAACACCGGGGAGCTGTTTTTT. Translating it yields CASHSGTTNTGELFF.

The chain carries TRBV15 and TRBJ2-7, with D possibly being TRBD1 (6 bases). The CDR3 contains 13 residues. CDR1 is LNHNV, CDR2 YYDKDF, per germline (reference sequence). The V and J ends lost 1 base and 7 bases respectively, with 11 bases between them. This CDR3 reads CATSRATGNEQYF. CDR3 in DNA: TGTGCCACCAGCAGAGCTACAGGGAATGAGCAGTACTTC.

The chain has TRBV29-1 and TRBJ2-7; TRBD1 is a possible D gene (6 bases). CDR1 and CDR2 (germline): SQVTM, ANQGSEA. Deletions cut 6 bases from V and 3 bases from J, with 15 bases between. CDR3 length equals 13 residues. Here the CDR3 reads CSVASDRRYEQYV. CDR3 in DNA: TGCAGCGTGGCCTCCGACAGGCGCTACGAGCAGTACGTC.

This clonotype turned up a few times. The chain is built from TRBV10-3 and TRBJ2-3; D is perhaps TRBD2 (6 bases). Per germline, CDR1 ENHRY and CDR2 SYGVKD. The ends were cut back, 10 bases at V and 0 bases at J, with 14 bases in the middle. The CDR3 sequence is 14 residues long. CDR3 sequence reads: CATTPGTSTDTQYF. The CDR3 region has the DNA TGTGCCACCACCCCCGGGACTAGCACAGATACGCAGTATTTT.

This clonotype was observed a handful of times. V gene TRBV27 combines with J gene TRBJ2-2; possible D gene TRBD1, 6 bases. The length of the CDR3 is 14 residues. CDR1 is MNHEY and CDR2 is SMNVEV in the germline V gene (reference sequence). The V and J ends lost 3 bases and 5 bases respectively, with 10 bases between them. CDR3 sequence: CASSFRGRTGELFF. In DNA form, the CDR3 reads TGTGCCAGCAGTTTCAGGGGCCGGACCGGGGAGCTGTTTTTT.